The 25 T cell receptor beta chains below all came from one sample that was sequenced in a study of human T cells and chemical hapten exposure (dated by TCRdb to 2020 to 2022). Sample time point, as interpreted from the label and publication: pre-sensitization, week 0. The sample's treatment or condition label, in plain terms: therapeutic diphenylcyclopropenone sensitization with weekly scalp DPC. Library construction relied on RACE. Sequencing relied on a NextSeq 500. The raw public reads went through TCRdb reprocessing: fastp at Q25, MiXCR clone calling, in-frame beta chains kept. Identical CDR3 protein sequences are pooled into one entry, listed with their most common genes and DNA. This sample holds around 180,000 distinct CDR3 sequences; about 31% were observed only once. The ten biggest clones cover roughly 3% of the sample. Sequencing used whole blood, obtained in connection with sensitization to the hapten diphenylcyclopropenone (DPC). These receptors were taken from a woman in her 30s with alopecia areata. Some clones in this sample may be carry-over from other donors' samples.

The chain carries TRBV9 and TRBJ1-1; the D gene is possibly TRBD1 (5 bases). V shed 2 bases and J shed 0 bases, with 8 bases lying between them. The CDR3 is made up of 14 amino acids. Germline assignment: CDR1 SGDLS and CDR2 YYNGEE. CDR3 in DNA: TGTGCCAGCAGCGTGACAGATATGAACACTGAAGCTTTCTTT. Protein: CASSVTDMNTEAFF.

This clonotype was found a few times. The genes are TRBV18 and TRBJ2-3; no clear D gene. The CDR3 is made up of 17 amino acids. The V end was cut by 2 bases, the J end by 4 bases, with 19 bases between. The V gene's germline CDR1 is KGHSH and CDR2 LQKENI. CDR3 nucleotides: TGTGCCAGCTCACCAACCCTGGTCAAACCAAGGCCAGATACGCAGTATTTT. Its translation: CASSPTLVKPRPDTQYF.

The chain uses TRBV29-1 and TRBJ1-2; D remains unclear. The CDR3 extends over 13 amino acids. Per germline, CDR1 SQVTM and CDR2 ANQGSEA. The germline V and J ends were trimmed by 6 bases and 2 bases, with 13 bases remaining between them. CDR3 coding DNA: TGCAGCGTCAACTTCCTTGGGAACTATGGCTACACCTTC. Translation: CSVNFLGNYGYTF.

This clonotype was counted a few times. The chain has TRBV6-2 or TRBV6-3 and TRBJ2-5; 10 bases map to TRBD2. Germline assignment: CDR1 MNHEY and CDR2 SVGEGT. This CDR3 is built from 17 residues. The V segment lost 6 bases and the J segment 4 bases; nucleotides outside the gene matches: 14. Here the CDR3 DNA reads TGTGCCAGCAGAGCCATTTTACTAGCGGGAAGAGGAGAGACCCAGTACTTC. Protein product: CASRAILLAGRGETQYF.

The chain couples TRBV29-1 to TRBJ1-1, with D possibly matching TRBD1 (5 bases). The CDR3 totals 12 residues. Trimming shortened V by 6 bases and J by 3 bases, and 11 bases separated the two germline ends. The germline V gene encodes CDR1 SQVTM and CDR2 ANQGSEA. The CDR3 reads CSVPGRDTEAFF. The CDR3 DNA reads TGCAGCGTCCCGGGGCGTGACACTGAAGCTTTCTTT.

CDR3 nucleotide sequence: TGTGCCAGCAGTTCGACAGCAACGAGCTCCTACGAGCAGTACTTC. Its protein is CASSSTATSSYEQYF. The chain joins TRBV28 to TRBJ2-7; D perhaps matches TRBD1 (5 bases). The CDR3 spans 15 residues. Trimming removed 4 bases at V and 0 bases at J, with 13 bases between. Looked up from germline, CDR1 is MDHEN and CDR2 is SYDVKM.

This clonotype has just a few counts. V and J are TRBV4-3 and TRBJ1-2; 7 nucleotides agree with TRBD1. CDR3 length: 14 amino acids. Per germline, CDR1 LGHNA and CDR2 YSLEER. Trimming at V came to 2 bases and at J to 3 bases, leaving 3 bases not matched to a gene. CDR3 protein: CASSQTGTDYGYTF. The DNA for the CDR3 is TGCGCCAGCAGCCAAACCGGGACAGACTATGGCTACACCTTC.

This clonotype turned up a few times. The chain joins TRBV28 to TRBJ2-4, with D uncertain. Germline V gives CDR1 MDHEN, CDR2 SYDVKM. CDR3 size: 15 residues. V lost 5 bases and J lost 8, with 19 bases in between. CDR3 nucleotide sequence: TGTGCCAGCAGTCTTACCCCCGGGTCCCGAGACATTCAGTACTTC. It encodes CASSLTPGSRDIQYF.

The gene calls are TRBV9 and TRBJ1-1; D ambiguous. Germline assignment: CDR1 SGDLS and CDR2 YYNGEE. V was trimmed by 2 bases and J by 4 bases, leaving 12 bases between them. CDR3 length equals 14 residues. The CDR3 sequence is CASSVGPLGTEAFF. The CDR3 DNA sequence: TGTGCCAGCAGCGTCGGGCCCCTGGGCACTGAAGCTTTCTTT. Full variable domain (outside the CDR3, taken from reference TRBV9 and TRBJ1-1): DSGVTQTPKHLITATGQRVTLRCSPRSGDLSVYWYQQSLDQGLQFLIQYYNGEERAKGNILERFSAQQFPDLHSELNLSSLELGDSALYFCASSVGPLGTEAFFGQGTRLTVV.

The genes are TRBV7-2 and TRBJ2-3, with 10 nucleotides matching TRBD2. The CDR3 covers 14 residues. The germline CDR1 and CDR2 sequences are SGHTA and FQGNSA. V dropped 6 bases and J dropped 6; count of bases not matched to a gene: 6. CDR3 sequence (DNA): TGTGCCAGCAGGACCAGCGGGGGGGGCGATACGCAGTATTTT. Residues: CASRTSGGGDTQYF.

The rearrangement links TRBV3-1 to TRBJ2-5; TRBD1 is a possible D gene (6 bases). The CDR3 extends over 14 amino acids. The germline V and J ends were trimmed by 5 bases and 0 bases, with 10 bases remaining between them. The V gene's germline CDR1 is LGHDT and CDR2 YNNKEL (reference sequence). CDR3 region: CASSAHRDQETQYF. CDR3 nucleotide sequence: TGTGCCAGCAGCGCCCACAGGGACCAAGAGACCCAGTACTTC.

The chain has TRBV28 and TRBJ2-7, with 9 bases identical to TRBD1. Germline V gives CDR1 MDHEN, CDR2 SYDVKM. Unmatched junction bases numbered 8, after V lost 10 bases and J lost 1 base. This CDR3 contains 14 residues. This CDR3 reads CATHEGTGSYEQYF. CDR3 coding DNA: TGTGCCACCCACGAAGGGACAGGGTCCTACGAGCAGTACTTC.

V is TRBV5-1 and J is TRBJ1-1, with D possibly being TRBD1 (6 bases). Germline CDR1 and CDR2: SGHRS and YFSETQ. The CDR3 covers 14 residues. Trimming removed 3 bases at V and 4 bases at J, with 13 bases between. The CDR3: CASSSKGGGTEAFF. CDR3 sequence (DNA): TGCGCCAGCAGCTCAAAGGGAGGGGGCACTGAAGCTTTCTTT.

V usage is TRBV28 and J usage is TRBJ2-1; 9 bases align to TRBD2. This CDR3 contains 15 residues. CDR1 and CDR2 from the germline V gene are MDHEN and SYDVKM. Unmatched junction bases numbered 17, after V lost 4 bases and J lost 16 bases. CDR3 in amino acids: CASSSGSSGDITPFF. In nucleotides, the CDR3 is TGTGCCAGCAGTTCCGGGTCTAGCGGGGATATCACGCCATTCTTC.

The chain employs TRBV24-1 and TRBJ1-2; D not resolved. Germline-derived CDR1 and CDR2 are KGHDR and SFDVKD. The CDR3 is 14 residues long. Trimming shortened V by 1 base and J by 1 base, and 6 bases separated the two germline ends. The CDR3, as DNA: TGTGCCACCAGTGATTTCCAGAATAACTATGGCTACACCTTC. Translated: CATSDFQNNYGYTF.

The chain combines TRBV4-3 with TRBJ1-2, with 7 positions matching TRBD1. CDR1 is LGHNA, CDR2 YSLEER, per germline. The CDR3 sequence is 16 residues long. Losses at the gene ends were 3 bases for V and 4 bases for J; bases not matched to a gene: 11. The CDR3 protein is CASSHTNEGQIYGYTF. The DNA of the CDR3 is TGCGCCAGCAGCCACACAAATGAGGGACAGATCTATGGCTACACCTTC.

This chain joins TRBV25-1 and TRBJ2-5; D call uncertain. CDR3 length: 15 amino acids. V shed 1 base and J shed 1 base, with 10 bases lying between them. Germline CDR1 reads MGHDK; CDR2 reads SYGVNS. The CDR3 spells CASSESTDPQETQYF. CDR3 nucleotides: TGTGCCAGCAGTGAATCTACAGACCCCCAAGAGACCCAGTACTTC.

V usage is TRBV4-1 and J usage is TRBJ2-1; 10 bases fit TRBD2. CDR1 is MGHRA, CDR2 YSYEKL, per germline. Trimming took 6 bases from V and 5 from J; bases not matched to a gene: 7. This CDR3 spans 15 amino acids. The CDR3 DNA follows: TGCGCCAGCAGAGGAGCGGGAGGGGATAACAATGAGCAGTTCTTC. Amino acid sequence: CASRGAGGDNNEQFF.

The rearrangement joins TRBV28 to TRBJ2-1; D is uncertain. V gave up 4 bases and J gave up 1 base, with 14 bases separating them. CDR3 size: 16 residues. In germline, CDR1 is MDHEN, CDR2 SYDVKM. The CDR3 loop reads CASSSSANPSYNEQFF. The CDR3 DNA is TGTGCCAGCAGTTCTAGTGCAAACCCTTCCTACAATGAGCAGTTCTTC. The full variable domain, rest sourced from reference TRBV28 and TRBJ2-1, is DVKVTQSSRYLVKRTGEKVFLECVQDMDHENMFWYRQDPGLGLRLIYFSYDVKMKEKGDIPEGYSVSREKKERFSLILESASTNQTSMYLCASSSSANPSYNEQFFGPGTRLTVL.

A remark on this clonotype: One end of the junction does not line up with germline, which may come from a read error. The chain combines TRBV28 with TRBJ2-2; possibly TRBD2 for D (5 bases). In germline, CDR1 is MDHEN, CDR2 SYDVKM. There are 12 residues in the CDR3. For the CDR3, the DNA is TGTGCCAGCAGTTTCTATCCCGGGGAGCCGTTTTTT. Residues: CASSFYPGEPFF.

The chain recombines TRBV3-1 with TRBJ1-2, with 8 bases identical to TRBD1. The germline V gene has CDR1 LGHDT and CDR2 YNNKEL (reference sequence). This CDR3 has 16 amino acids. Trimming took 0 bases from V and 2 from J; bases not matched to a gene: 5. The CDR3 protein is CASSQEGRTGNYGYTF. The CDR3 bases are TGTGCCAGCAGCCAAGAGGGAAGGACAGGGAACTATGGCTACACCTTC.

The chain recombines TRBV27 with TRBJ2-2; no clear D. The V end was cut by 3 bases, the J end by 7 bases, with 6 bases between. The CDR3 covers 12 residues. Germline V gives CDR1 MNHEY, CDR2 SMNVEV (reference sequence). The CDR3 sequence is CASSFFGGELFF. CDR3 coding DNA: TGTGCCAGCAGTTTTTTTGGCGGGGAGCTGTTTTTT.

This clonotype has a handful of counts. The chain employs TRBV7-2 and TRBJ1-1, with D possibly TRBD1 on 6 matching bases. Trimming pared 3 bases from V and 11 bases from J, leaving 22 bases between. Germline lookup yields CDR1 SGHTA and CDR2 FQGNSA. The CDR3 contains 15 residues. The CDR3 reads CASSFPGGRGQSAFF. The DNA of the CDR3 is TGTGCCAGCAGCTTTCCGGGGGGCAGGGGTCAGTCGGCTTTCTTT. The complete variable domain, with remaining parts taken from reference TRBV7-2 and TRBJ1-1, reads GAGVSQSPSNKVTEKGKDVELRCDPISGHTALYWYRQSLGQGLEFLIYFQGNSAPDKSGLPSDRFSAERTGGSVSTLTIQRTQQEDSAVYLCASSFPGGRGQSAFFGQGTRLTVV.

This clonotype came up a few times. DNA for the CDR3: TGCAGCGTCGCCCCTCGAGAGACCCAGTACTTC. Its protein is CSVAPRETQYF. The gene calls are TRBV29-1 and TRBJ2-5; no reliable D call. V was cut by 6 bases and J by 4 bases, with 9 bases left in between. CDR1 is SQVTM and CDR2 is ANQGSEA in the germline V gene. This CDR3 is 11 amino acids long.

The CDR3 DNA reads as TGTGCCAGCAGCTCAGGTCACACCGGGGAGCTGTTTTTT. It is translated as CASSSGHTGELFF. This chain connects TRBV7-3 to TRBJ2-2; no clear D. This CDR3 has 13 residues. Germline values: CDR1 SGHTA, CDR2 FQGTGA. Trimming left V 4 bases short and J 3 bases short, with 6 bases between.